Here is one T cell receptor beta chain with its context. The sample originates from a study of T cells after somatic rescue of genetic block. Profiling relied on immunoSEQ multiplex PCR, and the TCRdb table lists in-frame clones only, not all of them. The table has about 6,800 clones, 75% to 85% seen once; the top ten hold around a quarter. V was clipped by 5 bases and J by 5 bases; unmatched bases: 4. The CDR3 is 13 residues long. Germline loops: CDR1 MNHGY, CDR2 SVAAGI. Sequencing was done on a sample of peripheral blood mononuclear cells (PBMCs). The clonotype comes from a boy younger than 18. The V gene is TRBV6-9, the J gene TRBJ2-7; 9 bases match TRBD2. The CDR3 spells CASSGGTSHEQYF. CDR3 coding DNA: TGTGCCAGCAGTGGAGGGACTAGCCACGAGCAGTACTTC.